The rows below give T cell receptor beta chains drawn from one sample of a study of blood T cell repertoires in COVID-19. TCRdb keeps only in-frame clones here, not all; method: immunoSEQ multiplex PCR. Altogether around 150,000 clones are present, 92% being singletons, with the ten largest covering more than 4.5%. The sample comprised peripheral blood. These receptor sequences come from a man aged 30 to 39 with COVID-19, enrolled during active disease. CDR3s include the opening cysteine and the closing phenylalanine or tryptophan. A D gene is named only where the DNA matches it firmly. Size is stated for part of the rows, as once, few or many counts, or as a class when the clone is expanded.

D: .; J: TRBJ2-7; size: .; length: 13; V: TRBV27; CDR3: CASSPTTGYEQYF
D: .; J: TRBJ2-4; size: .; length: 17; V: TRBV10-3; CDR3: CAISESRDSLAKNIQYF
D: .; J: TRBJ1-2; size: .; length: 12; V: TRBV6-4; CDR3: CASNVETHGYTF
D: .; J: TRBJ1-2; size: .; length: 18; V: TRBV13; CDR3: CASSYRASVGGANYGYTF
D: .; J: TRBJ1-2; size: .; length: 15; V: TRBV28; CDR3: CASRHRHTYNYGYTF
D: .; J: TRBJ2-7; size: .; length: 15; V: TRBV18; CDR3: CASSYGQGLSYEQYF
D: TRBD1; J: TRBJ2-5; size: .; length: 16; V: TRBV7-3; CDR3: CASSLSYQGAGKTQYF
D: TRBD1; J: TRBJ2-1; size: .; length: 15; V: TRBV7-9; CDR3: CASSDRDRAHNEQFF
D: .; J: TRBJ2-3; size: .; length: 14; V: TRBV5-4; CDR3: CASTPTTTVDTQYF
D: TRBD1; J: TRBJ1-2; size: .; length: 11; V: TRBV5-6; CDR3: CASSSGQGCTF
D: TRBD1; J: TRBJ2-4; size: .; length: 19; V: TRBV7-2; CDR3: CASSISPGQGFLAKNIQYF
D: .; J: TRBJ1-3; size: .; length: 16; V: TRBV9; CDR3: CASSPRLEQWGNTIYF
D: .; J: TRBJ1-2; size: .; length: 14; V: TRBV6-2/TRBV6-3; CDR3: CASSYSAGVSGYTF
D: .; J: TRBJ1-3; size: .; length: 16; V: TRBV29-1; CDR3: CSVRNSHRSSGNTIYF
D: TRBD2; J: TRBJ2-7; size: .; length: 17; V: TRBV18; CDR3: CASSPPEGLAGVGEQYF
D: .; J: TRBJ1-2; size: .; length: 16; V: TRBV7-9; CDR3: CASSLAPGRGNYGYTF
D: TRBD2; J: TRBJ2-1; size: .; length: 14; V: TRBV28; CDR3: CASTHGGLNNEQFF
D: TRBD2; J: TRBJ2-1; size: .; length: 13; V: TRBV19; CDR3: CASNRGGFNEQFF
D: .; J: TRBJ2-7; size: .; length: 12; V: TRBV5-5; CDR3: CASSLLLGQQYF
D: TRBD1; J: TRBJ2-7; size: .; length: 13; V: TRBV10-3; CDR3: CAILDRGGYEQYF
D: TRBD1; J: TRBJ2-3; size: .; length: 15; V: TRBV6-5; CDR3: CASRNGQVNGDTQYF
D: .; J: TRBJ2-2; size: .; length: 15; V: TRBV5-5; CDR3: CASSSGGLNTGELFF
D: .; J: TRBJ1-1; size: .; length: 14; V: TRBV7-9; CDR3: CASSLEGVNTEAFF
D: TRBD2; J: TRBJ2-7; size: .; length: 22; V: TRBV7-7; CDR3: CASSPGLAGGIVLRRPGEGQYF
D: .; J: TRBJ2-2; size: .; length: 14; V: TRBV6-5; CDR3: CASSYLNRPGELFF
D: .; J: TRBJ2-3; size: .; length: 15; V: TRBV4-1; CDR3: CASSQPIGSTDTQYF
D: .; J: TRBJ1-2; size: .; length: 15; V: TRBV4-2; CDR3: CASSQDLWQRYGYTF
D: .; J: TRBJ1-2; size: .; length: 15; V: TRBV18; CDR3: CASSPLDSTGYGYTF
D: .; J: TRBJ1-4; size: .; length: 14; V: TRBV14; CDR3: CASSQEGLGEKLFF
D: .; J: TRBJ1-1; size: .; length: 16; V: TRBV18; CDR3: CASSPSRGVRNTEAFF
D: TRBD2; J: TRBJ2-5; size: .; length: 17; V: TRBV6-1; CDR3: CASSEDSIAGGWETQYF
D: .; J: TRBJ2-5; size: once; length: 13; V: TRBV2; CDR3: CASSGELAETQYF
D: .; J: TRBJ1-1; size: .; length: 13; V: TRBV7-2; CDR3: CASSNQGSTEAFF
D: TRBD1; J: TRBJ2-7; size: .; length: 15; V: TRBV9; CDR3: CASSSPGQGPYEQYF
D: TRBD1; J: TRBJ2-2; size: .; length: 15; V: TRBV9; CDR3: CASSVKGQGAGELFF
D: .; J: TRBJ2-5; size: .; length: 18; V: TRBV27; CDR3: CASSSTRDGRMIQETQYF
D: TRBD1; J: TRBJ1-1; size: .; length: 14; V: TRBV6-6; CDR3: CASSPDRGRTEAFF